This is a list of T cell receptor beta chains from one sample in a study of human T cells and chemical hapten exposure. A single record per CDR3 protein comes from TCRdb applying MiXCR to the RACE reads. This table holds about 55,000 distinct CDR3 sequences, 8.5% to 10% found once. Sample: whole blood, taken in connection with sensitization to the hapten diphenylcyclopropenone (DPC). All receptors derive from a woman aged 25 to 39 with alopecia areata. Some clones in this sample may be carry-over from other donors' samples. The CDR3 runs from the conserved cysteine through the conserved F or W. D genes are given only for firm matches. For some rows the clone size is stated as once, few or many, or as a class when expanded; others skip it.

TRBJ2-7,TRBD1,NA,TRBV7-9,TGTGCCAGCAGCTCGGGACAGTTATACGAGCAGTACTTC,CASSSGQLYEQYF
TRBJ2-5,NA,many,TRBV6-1,TGTGCCAGCAGTGAAGCGGGGGTCCAAGAGACCCAGTACTTC,CASSEAGVQETQYF
TRBJ1-1,TRBD1,few,TRBV28,TGTGCCAGCAGTTTTCCTGGGACAGATGAAGCTTTCTTT,CASSFPGTDEAFF
TRBJ2-7,NA,few,TRBV6-5,TGTGCCACCCGGGACACAGCCTACGAGCAGTACTTC,CATRDTAYEQYF
TRBJ2-5,TRBD2,NA,TRBV6-1,TGTGCCAGCAGTCGAGATTGGACTAGCGGGGGCGTAAAAGAGACCCAGTACTTC,CASSRDWTSGGVKETQYF
TRBJ2-1,NA,many,TRBV12-3/TRBV12-4,TGTGCCAGCAGTTTTATTAGACAGAATCCGGATAGGGAGCAGTTCTTC,CASSFIRQNPDREQFF
TRBJ2-1,NA,few,TRBV29-1,TGCAGCGTCCCCTTAGGAGGTGAGCAGTTCTTC,CSVPLGGEQFF
TRBJ2-7,TRBD1,NA,TRBV6-2/TRBV6-3,TGTGCCAGCAGCTGGGGACAGGGAGCCTACGAGCAGTACTTC,CASSWGQGAYEQYF
TRBJ1-1,NA,many,TRBV5-1,TGCGCCAGCAGCTCACTACAGGGAGCTGACACTGAAGCTTTCTTT,CASSSLQGADTEAFF
TRBJ1-3,NA,few,TRBV20-1,TGCAGTGCCCCCCCCCGAAACTCTGGAAACACCATATATTTT,CSAPPRNSGNTIYF
TRBJ1-1,NA,many,TRBV9,TGTGCCAGCAGTCCAGGGCAGCTTGAAGCTTTCTTT,CASSPGQLEAFF
TRBJ1-6,NA,NA,TRBV5-1,TGCGCCAGCAGCCCCCGTGGGGACGCTCCCCACTTT,CASSPRGDAPHF
TRBJ2-7,NA,few,TRBV13,TGTGCCAGCAGCTCTCAGGTACTGATTGGAGGCGAGCAGTACTTC,CASSSQVLIGGEQYF
TRBJ1-1,NA,few,TRBV7-2,TGTGCCAGCAGCCGAATCCTCCGGGACTATGAAGCTTTCTTT,CASSRILRDYEAFF
TRBJ1-1,NA,NA,TRBV12-3/TRBV12-4,TGTGCCAGCAGTTCCATGAAGACGCCTTTCTTT,CASSSMKTPFF
TRBJ2-3,NA,many,TRBV2,TGTGCCAGCAGTGGGGACCCTAGCACAGATACGCAGTATTTT,CASSGDPSTDTQYF
TRBJ2-7,TRBD2,few,TRBV4-2,TGTGCCAGCACCCCGAGTGGCGGGGGGGACTACGAGCAGTACTTC,CASTPSGGGDYEQYF
TRBJ2-4,NA,NA,TRBV2,TGTGCCAGCAGTGAGGGGACTCCCCCTATTCAGTACTTC,CASSEGTPPIQYF
TRBJ2-7,NA,few,TRBV6-5,TGTGCCAGCAGTTACGGTAACACCTACGAGCAGTACTTC,CASSYGNTYEQYF
TRBJ2-7,TRBD2,many,TRBV7-2,TGTGCCAGCAGCTTGACTAGCGGACAACGTGGGCAGTACTTC,CASSLTSGQRGQYF
TRBJ2-1,NA,NA,TRBV7-2,TGTGCCAGCAGCCTCCGTCGGGGGGCCGAGACGGGTGAGCAGTTCTTC,CASSLRRGAETGEQFF
TRBJ1-1,NA,many,TRBV6-2/TRBV6-3,TGTGCCAGCAGTTTGGGAGAGAACACTGAAGCTTTCTTT,CASSLGENTEAFF
TRBJ2-3,TRBD2,few,TRBV4-3,TGCGCCAGCAGCCAAGAAAGCGGGGGCACAGATACGCAGTATTTT,CASSQESGGTDTQYF
TRBJ1-5,NA,NA,TRBV4-3,TGCGCCAGCAGCCAAGAGAATGGCCAGCCCCAGCATTTT,CASSQENGQPQHF
TRBJ2-7,TRBD1,NA,TRBV24-1,TGTGCCACCAGTGATAGGGACAGACCCTACGAGCAGTACTTC,CATSDRDRPYEQYF
TRBJ1-6,TRBD1,NA,TRBV7-2,TGTGCCAGCAGCTCTATAACCGGGACAGTGAATTCACCCCTCCACTTT,CASSSITGTVNSPLHF
TRBJ1-5,NA,NA,TRBV7-9,TGTGCCAGCAGCTTAGGGGGCCAGGGCTATCAGCCCCAGCATTTT,CASSLGGQGYQPQHF